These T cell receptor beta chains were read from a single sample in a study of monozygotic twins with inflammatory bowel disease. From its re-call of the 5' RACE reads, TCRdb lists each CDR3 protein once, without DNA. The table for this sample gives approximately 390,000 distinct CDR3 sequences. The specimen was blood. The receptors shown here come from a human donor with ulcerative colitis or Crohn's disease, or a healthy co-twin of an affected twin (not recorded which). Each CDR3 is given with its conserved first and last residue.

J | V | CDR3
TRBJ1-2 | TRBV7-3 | CASSQNPGYGYTF
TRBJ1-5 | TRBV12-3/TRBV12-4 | CASSDRANQPQHF
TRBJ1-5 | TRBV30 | CACQGAHGQPQHF
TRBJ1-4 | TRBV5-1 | CASSSGGGGTEKLFF
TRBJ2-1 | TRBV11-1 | CASSPQIIGTSSYNEQFF
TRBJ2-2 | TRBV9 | CASSVTSTGELFF
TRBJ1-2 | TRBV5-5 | CASSLDRGYTF
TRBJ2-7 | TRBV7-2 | CASSPPGLIYEQYF
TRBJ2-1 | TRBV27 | CASSLPGTGRNEQFF
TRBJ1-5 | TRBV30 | CAWSGLNSNQPQHF
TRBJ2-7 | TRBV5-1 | CASSLRSLGSVAGEQYF
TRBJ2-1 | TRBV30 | CAWTSGRGNEQFF
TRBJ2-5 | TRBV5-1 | CASSRPGQGGDQYF
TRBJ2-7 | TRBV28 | CASRGTGSLVEQYF
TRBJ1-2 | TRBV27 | CASSFSGDRSLYGYTF
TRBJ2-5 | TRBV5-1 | CASSLGVGRGFQETQYF
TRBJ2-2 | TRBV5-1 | CASSPTVDATGELFF
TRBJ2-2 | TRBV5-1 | CASSSTSGRPHQLFF
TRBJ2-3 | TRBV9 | CASSVESGADTQYF
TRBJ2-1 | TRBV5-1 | CASSRGQTSYNEQFF
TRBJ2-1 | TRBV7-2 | CASSPRGGGSYNEQFF
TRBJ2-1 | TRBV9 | CASSVGGLNEQFF
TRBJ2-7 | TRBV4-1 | CASSHRDSRQDYEQYF